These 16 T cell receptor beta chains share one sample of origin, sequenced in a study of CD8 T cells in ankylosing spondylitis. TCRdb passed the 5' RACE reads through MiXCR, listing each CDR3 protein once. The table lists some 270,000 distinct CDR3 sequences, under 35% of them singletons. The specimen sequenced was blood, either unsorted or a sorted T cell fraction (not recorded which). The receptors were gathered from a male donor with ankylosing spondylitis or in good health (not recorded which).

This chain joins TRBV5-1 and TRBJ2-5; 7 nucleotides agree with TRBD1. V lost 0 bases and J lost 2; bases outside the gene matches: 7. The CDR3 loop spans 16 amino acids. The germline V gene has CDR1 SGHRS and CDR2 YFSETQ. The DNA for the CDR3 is TGCGCCAGCAGCTTGGCCGGTAGGGACAGACAAGAGACCCAGTACTTC. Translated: CASSLAGRDRQETQYF.

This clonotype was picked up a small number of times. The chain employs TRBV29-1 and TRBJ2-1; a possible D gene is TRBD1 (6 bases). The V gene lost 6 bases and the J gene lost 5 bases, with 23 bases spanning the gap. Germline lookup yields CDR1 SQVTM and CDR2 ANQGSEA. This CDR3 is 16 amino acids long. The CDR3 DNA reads TGCAGCGTGGAACCGTTCGATCGGGACAATGACAATGAGCAGTTCTTC. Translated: CSVEPFDRDNDNEQFF.

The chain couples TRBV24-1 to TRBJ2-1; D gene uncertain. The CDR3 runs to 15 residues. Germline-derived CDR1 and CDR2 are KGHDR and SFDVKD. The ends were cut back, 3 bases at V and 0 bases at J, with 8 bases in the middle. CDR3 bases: TGTGCCACCAGTGATACTCATAGCTCCTACAATGAGCAGTTCTTC. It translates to CATSDTHSSYNEQFF.

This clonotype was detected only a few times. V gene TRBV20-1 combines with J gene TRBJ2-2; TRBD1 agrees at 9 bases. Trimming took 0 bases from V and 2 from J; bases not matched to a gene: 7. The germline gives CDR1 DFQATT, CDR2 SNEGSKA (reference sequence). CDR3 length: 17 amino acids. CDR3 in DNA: TGCAGTGCTAGAGATCAGCGGGGACAGGGCAACACCGGGGAGCTGTTTTTT. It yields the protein CSARDQRGQGNTGELFF.

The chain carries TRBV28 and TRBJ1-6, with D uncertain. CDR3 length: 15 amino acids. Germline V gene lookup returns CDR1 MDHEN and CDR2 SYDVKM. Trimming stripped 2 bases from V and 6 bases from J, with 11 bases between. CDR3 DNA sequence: TGTGCCAGCAGTTTACGGGGTTTGGGTAATTCACCCCTCCACTTT. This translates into CASSLRGLGNSPLHF.

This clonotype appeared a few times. CDR3 sequence reads: CSVELMGGTEAFF. CDR3 DNA sequence: TGCAGCGTAGAGCTGATGGGGGGTACTGAAGCTTTCTTT. This chain connects TRBV29-1 to TRBJ1-1, with D perhaps matching TRBD1 (5 bases). Trimming stripped 6 bases from V and 5 bases from J, with 16 bases between. The germline V gene encodes CDR1 SQVTM and CDR2 ANQGSEA. The CDR3 is made up of 13 amino acids.

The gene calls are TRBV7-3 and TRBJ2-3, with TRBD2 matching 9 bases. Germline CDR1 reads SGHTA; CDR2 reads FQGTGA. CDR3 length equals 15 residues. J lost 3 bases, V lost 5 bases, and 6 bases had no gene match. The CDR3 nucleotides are TGTGCCAGCAGCCCAGTAGCGGGGGTAACAGATACGCAGTATTTT. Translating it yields CASSPVAGVTDTQYF.

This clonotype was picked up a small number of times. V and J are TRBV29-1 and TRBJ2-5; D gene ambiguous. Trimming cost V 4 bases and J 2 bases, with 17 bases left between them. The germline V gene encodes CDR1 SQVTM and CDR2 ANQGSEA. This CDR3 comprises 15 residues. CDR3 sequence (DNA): TGCAGCGTTGCCATACAGCGATTCCTACAAGAGACCCAGTACTTC. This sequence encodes CSVAIQRFLQETQYF.

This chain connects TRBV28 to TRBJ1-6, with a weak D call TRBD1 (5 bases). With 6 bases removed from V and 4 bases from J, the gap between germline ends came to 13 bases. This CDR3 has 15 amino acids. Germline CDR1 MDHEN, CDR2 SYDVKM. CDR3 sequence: CASRPDSGYNSPLHF. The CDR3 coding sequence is TGTGCCAGCAGACCCGACTCAGGGTATAATTCACCCCTCCACTTT.

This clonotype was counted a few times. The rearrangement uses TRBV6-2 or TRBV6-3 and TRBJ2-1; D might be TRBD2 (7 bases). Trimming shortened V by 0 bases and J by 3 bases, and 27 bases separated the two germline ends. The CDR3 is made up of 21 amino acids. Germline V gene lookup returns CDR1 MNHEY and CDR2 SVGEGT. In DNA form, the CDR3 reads TGTGCCAGCAGTTACTCGGGGGGCGAGGCGGGGGAATCGCTCCTCTACAATGAGCAGTTCTTC. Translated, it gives CASSYSGGEAGESLLYNEQFF.

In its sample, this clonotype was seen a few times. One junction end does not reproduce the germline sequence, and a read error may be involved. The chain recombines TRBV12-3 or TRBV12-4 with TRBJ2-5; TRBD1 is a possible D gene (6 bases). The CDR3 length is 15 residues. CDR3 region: CASSQRDNHHETQYF. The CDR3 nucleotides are TGTGCCAGCAGCCAACGGGACAACCACCACGAGACCCAGTACTTC.

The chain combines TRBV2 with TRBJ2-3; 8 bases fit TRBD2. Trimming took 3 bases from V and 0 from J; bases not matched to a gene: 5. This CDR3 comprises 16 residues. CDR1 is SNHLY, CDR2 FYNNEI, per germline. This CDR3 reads CASSELLAVSTDTQYF. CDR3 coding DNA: TGTGCCAGCAGTGAGTTACTAGCGGTTAGCACAGATACGCAGTATTTT.

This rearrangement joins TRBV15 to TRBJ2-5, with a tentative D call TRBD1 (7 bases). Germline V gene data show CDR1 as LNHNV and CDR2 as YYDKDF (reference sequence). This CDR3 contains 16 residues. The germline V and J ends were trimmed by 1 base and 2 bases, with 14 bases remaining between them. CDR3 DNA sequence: TGTGCCACCAGCAGAGCCAGGGGGGCGAGGCAAGAGACCCAGTACTTC. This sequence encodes CATSRARGARQETQYF.

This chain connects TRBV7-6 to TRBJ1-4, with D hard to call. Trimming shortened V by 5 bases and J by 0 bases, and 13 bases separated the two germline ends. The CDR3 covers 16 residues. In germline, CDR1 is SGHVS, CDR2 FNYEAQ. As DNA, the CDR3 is TGTGCCAGCAGCCTCGCCCCGACGGCAACTAATGAAAAACTGTTTTTT. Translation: CASSLAPTATNEKLFF.

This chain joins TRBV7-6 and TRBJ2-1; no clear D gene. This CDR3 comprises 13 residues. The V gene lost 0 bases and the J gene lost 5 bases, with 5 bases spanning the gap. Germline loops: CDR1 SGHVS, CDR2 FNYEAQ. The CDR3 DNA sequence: TGTGCCAGCAGCTTAGCGGGCGACAATGAGCAGTTCTTC. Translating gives CASSLAGDNEQFF.

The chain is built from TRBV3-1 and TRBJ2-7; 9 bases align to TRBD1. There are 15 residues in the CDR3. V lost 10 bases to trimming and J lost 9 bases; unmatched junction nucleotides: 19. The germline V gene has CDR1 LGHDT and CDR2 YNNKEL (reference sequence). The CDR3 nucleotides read TGTGCCACCACCCACCGTCCCGGGACAGGGTCTGGGCAGTACTTC. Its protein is CATTHRPGTGSGQYF.